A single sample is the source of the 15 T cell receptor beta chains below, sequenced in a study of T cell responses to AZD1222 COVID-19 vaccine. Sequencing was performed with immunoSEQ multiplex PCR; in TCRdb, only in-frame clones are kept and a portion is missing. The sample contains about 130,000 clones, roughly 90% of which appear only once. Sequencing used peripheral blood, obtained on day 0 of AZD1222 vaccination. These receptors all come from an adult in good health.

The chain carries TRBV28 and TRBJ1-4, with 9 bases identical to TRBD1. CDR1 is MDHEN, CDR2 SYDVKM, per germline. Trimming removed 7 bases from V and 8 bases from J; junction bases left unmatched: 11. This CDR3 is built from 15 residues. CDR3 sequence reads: CASTPSGQGTEKLFF. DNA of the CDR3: TGTGCCAGCACCCCGTCGGGACAGGGAACGGAAAAACTGTTTTTT.

The CDR3 spells CASQRGFGETQYF. CDR3 nucleotide sequence: TGCGCCAGCCAAAGGGGTTTCGGGGAGACCCAGTACTTC. V gene TRBV5-1 combines with J gene TRBJ2-5; D perhaps matches TRBD1 (5 bases). Germline V gives CDR1 SGHRS, CDR2 YFSETQ. V lost 7 bases and J lost 5, with 15 bases in between. The CDR3 covers 13 residues.

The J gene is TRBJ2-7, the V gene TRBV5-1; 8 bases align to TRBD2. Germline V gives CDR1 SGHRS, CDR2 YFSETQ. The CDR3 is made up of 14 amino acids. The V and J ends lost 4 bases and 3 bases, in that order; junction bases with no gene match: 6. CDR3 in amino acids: CASSPGGDNYEQYF. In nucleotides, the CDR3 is TGCGCCAGCAGCCCCGGGGGGGACAACTACGAGCAGTACTTC.

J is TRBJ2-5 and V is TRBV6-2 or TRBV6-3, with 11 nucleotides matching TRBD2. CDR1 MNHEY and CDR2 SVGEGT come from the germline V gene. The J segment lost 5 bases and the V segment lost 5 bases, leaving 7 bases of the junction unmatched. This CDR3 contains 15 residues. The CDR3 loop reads CASSPSSGGAETQYF. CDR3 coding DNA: TGTGCCAGCAGTCCGAGTAGCGGGGGGGCTGAGACCCAGTACTTC.

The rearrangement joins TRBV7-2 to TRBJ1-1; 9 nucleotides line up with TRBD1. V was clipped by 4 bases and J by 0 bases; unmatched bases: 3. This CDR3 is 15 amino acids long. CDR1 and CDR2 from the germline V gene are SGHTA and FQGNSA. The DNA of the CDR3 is TGTGCCAGCAGCTCGCGGACAGGGGTGAACACTGAAGCTTTCTTT. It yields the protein CASSSRTGVNTEAFF.

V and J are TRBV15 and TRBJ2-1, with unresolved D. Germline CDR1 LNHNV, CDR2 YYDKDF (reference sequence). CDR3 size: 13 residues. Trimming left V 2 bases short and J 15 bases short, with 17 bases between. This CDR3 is CATSRNLEYARFF. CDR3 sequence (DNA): TGTGCCACCAGCAGAAATCTGGAATATGCGCGGTTCTTC. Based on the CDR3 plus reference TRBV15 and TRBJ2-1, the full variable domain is DAMVIQNPRYQVTQFGKPVTLSCSQTLNHNVMYWYQQKSSQAPKLLFHYYDKDFNNEADTPDNFQSRRPNTSFCFLDIRSPGLGDTAMYLCATSRNLEYARFFGPGTRLTVL.

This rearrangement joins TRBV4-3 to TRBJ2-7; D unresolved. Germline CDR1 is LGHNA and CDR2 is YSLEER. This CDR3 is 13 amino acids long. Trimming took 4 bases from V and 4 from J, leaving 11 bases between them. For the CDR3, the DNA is TGCGCCAGCAGCCTAGTTGTAGAATACGAGCAGTACTTC. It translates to CASSLVVEYEQYF.

DNA of the CDR3: TGTGCCAGCAGCCACGGGCCCGGGGAGCTGTTTTTT. The encoded protein is CASSHGPGELFF. This chain links TRBV9 with TRBJ2-2, with D unresolved. CDR3 length: 12 amino acids. Germline V CDR1 and CDR2: SGDLS, YYNGEE. V was clipped by 4 bases and J by 6 bases, with 7 bases between them.

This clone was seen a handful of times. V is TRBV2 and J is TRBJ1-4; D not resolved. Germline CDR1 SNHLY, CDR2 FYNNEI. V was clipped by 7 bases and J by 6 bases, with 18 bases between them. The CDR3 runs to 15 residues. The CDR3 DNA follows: TGTGCCAGCATCGAAGGTGCGGGAAGGGATGAAAAACTGTTTTTT. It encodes CASIEGAGRDEKLFF.

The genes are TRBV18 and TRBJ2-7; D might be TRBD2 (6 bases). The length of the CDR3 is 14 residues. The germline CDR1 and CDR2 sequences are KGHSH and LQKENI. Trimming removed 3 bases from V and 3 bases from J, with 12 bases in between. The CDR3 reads CASSPYDGGYEQYF. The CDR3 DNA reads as TGTGCCAGCTCACCTTACGACGGGGGCTACGAGCAGTACTTC.

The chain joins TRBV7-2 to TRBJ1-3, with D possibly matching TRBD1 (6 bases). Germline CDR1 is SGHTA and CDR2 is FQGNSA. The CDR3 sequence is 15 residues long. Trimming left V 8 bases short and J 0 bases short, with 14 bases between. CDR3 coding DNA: TGTGCCAGCGGATGGGGGCAGGGCTCTGGAAACACCATATATTTT. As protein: CASGWGQGSGNTIYF.

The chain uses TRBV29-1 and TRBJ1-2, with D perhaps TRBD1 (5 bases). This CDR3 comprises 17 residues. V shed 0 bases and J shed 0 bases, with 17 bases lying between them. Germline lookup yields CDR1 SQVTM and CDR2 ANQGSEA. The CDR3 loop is CSVEEWAGRPANYGYTF. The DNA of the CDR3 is TGCAGCGTTGAAGAGTGGGCAGGGAGGCCCGCTAACTATGGCTACACCTTC.

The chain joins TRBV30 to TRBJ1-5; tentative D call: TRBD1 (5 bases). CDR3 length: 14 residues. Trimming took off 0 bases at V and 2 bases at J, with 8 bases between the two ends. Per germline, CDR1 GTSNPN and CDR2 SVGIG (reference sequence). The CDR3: CAWSVLGGNQPQHF. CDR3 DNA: TGTGCCTGGAGTGTGCTAGGGGGCAATCAGCCCCAGCATTTT.

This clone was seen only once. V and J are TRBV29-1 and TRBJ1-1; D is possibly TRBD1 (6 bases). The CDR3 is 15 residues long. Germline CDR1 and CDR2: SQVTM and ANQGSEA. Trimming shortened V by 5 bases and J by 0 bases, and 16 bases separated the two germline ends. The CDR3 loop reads CSVSAGGWVNTEAFF. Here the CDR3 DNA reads TGCAGCGTTAGTGCTGGGGGCTGGGTGAACACTGAAGCTTTCTTT.

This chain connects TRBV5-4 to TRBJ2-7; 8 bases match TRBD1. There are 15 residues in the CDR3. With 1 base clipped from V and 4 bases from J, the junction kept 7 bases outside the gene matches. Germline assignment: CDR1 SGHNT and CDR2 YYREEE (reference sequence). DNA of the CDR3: TGTGCCAGCAGCTTGAGTAGGACAGGGAGGTACGAGCAGTACTTC. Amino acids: CASSLSRTGRYEQYF.